A single sample gave rise to the 5 T cell receptor beta chains below, sequenced in a study of cytomegalovirus exposure and HLA in healthy donors. Primers for the PCR totalled 60 Vbeta and 13 Jbeta. Using immunoSEQ multiplex PCR, the repertoire was profiled, and TCRdb retains in-frame clones only, with some absent. This sample has 90,000 to 150,000 clones, with 74% found just once. What was sequenced was PBMCs. The receptors originated from a human donor in good health.

This chain connects TRBV28 to TRBJ1-1; D may be TRBD1 (6 bases). Germline CDR1 is MDHEN and CDR2 is SYDVKM. V was trimmed by 6 bases and J by 0 bases, leaving 11 bases between them. The CDR3 is 14 residues long. The CDR3 DNA reads as TGTGCCAGCAGACAGGGTCCAATGAACACTGAAGCTTTCTTT. This translates into CASRQGPMNTEAFF.

The chain uses TRBV7-8 and TRBJ2-1; 13 bases agree with TRBD2. V lost 5 bases, J lost 9 bases, and 10 bases stayed unmatched. The CDR3 runs to 16 residues. Germline CDR1 is SGHVS and CDR2 is FQNEAQ. CDR3 DNA sequence: TGTGCCAGCAGCACAACGGGACTAGCGGGAAGGGCTGAGCAGTTCTTC. Translated: CASSTTGLAGRAEQFF.

V and J are TRBV11-2 and TRBJ1-1, with D unresolved. Deletions cut 2 bases from V and 6 bases from J, with 13 bases between. The CDR3 is 14 amino acids. From germline, CDR1 is SGHAT and CDR2 FQNNGV. This CDR3 reads CASSLLTTIPEAFF. The CDR3, as DNA: TGTGCCAGCAGCTTACTGACGACAATTCCTGAAGCTTTCTTT.

This chain connects TRBV29-1 to TRBJ2-7; TRBD2 aligns across 9 bases. Germline values: CDR1 SQVTM, CDR2 ANQGSEA. V lost 4 bases to trimming and J lost 4 bases; unmatched junction nucleotides: 11. The CDR3 is 15 residues long. CDR3 region: CSVGHSGRSAYEQYF. The CDR3 bases are TGCAGCGTTGGTCATAGCGGGAGATCAGCATACGAGCAGTACTTC.

This clone turned up a few times. This rearrangement joins TRBV21-1 to TRBJ2-3; the table's TRBD2 call for D was not verified on the DNA. TRBV21-1 is tagged as a pseudogene. CDR3 length: 17 amino acids. The CDR3 sequence is CASSKEMAGPSTDTQYF. The CDR3 DNA is TGTGCCAGCAGCAAAGAAATGGCGGGACCCTCCACAGATACGCAGTATTTT.